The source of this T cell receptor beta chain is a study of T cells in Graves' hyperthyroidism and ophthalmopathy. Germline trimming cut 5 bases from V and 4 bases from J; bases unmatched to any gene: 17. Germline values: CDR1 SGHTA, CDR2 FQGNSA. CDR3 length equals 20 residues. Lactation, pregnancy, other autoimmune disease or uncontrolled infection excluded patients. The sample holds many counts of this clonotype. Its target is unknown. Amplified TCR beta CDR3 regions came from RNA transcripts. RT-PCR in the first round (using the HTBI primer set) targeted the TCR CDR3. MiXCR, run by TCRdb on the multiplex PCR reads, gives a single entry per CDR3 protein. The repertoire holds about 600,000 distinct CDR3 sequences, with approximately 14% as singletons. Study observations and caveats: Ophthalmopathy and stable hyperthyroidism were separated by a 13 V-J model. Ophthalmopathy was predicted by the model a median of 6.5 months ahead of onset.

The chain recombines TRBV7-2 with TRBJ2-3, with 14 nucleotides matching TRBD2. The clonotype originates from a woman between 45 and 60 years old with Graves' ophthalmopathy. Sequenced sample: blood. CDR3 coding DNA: TGTGCCAGCAGCAAGAGGGGGGCGTGGGGACTAGCGGGAGCACCAGATACGCAGTATTTT. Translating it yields CASSKRGAWGLAGAPDTQYF.